This TCR beta chain derives from a study of blood T cell repertoires in COVID-19. Study summary: Acute and convalescent COVID-19 samples came from the United States, Italy and Spain. The analysed material was cDNA or gDNA that came from T cells, B-cell-depleted T cells, or PBMCs.

This clone was picked up one time. The table came from immunoSEQ multiplex PCR; TCRdb's copy has only in-frame clones and leaves some out. This sample has 450,000 or so clones, with 75% to 90% found just once. The CDR3 sequence is 14 residues long. Trimming left V 2 bases short and J 3 bases short, with 12 bases between. CDR1 and CDR2 from the germline V gene are SGHRS and YFSETQ. Seattle patients were enrolled during active infection and followed longitudinally. The sequence was collected from a man younger than 35 with COVID-19, enrolled during active disease. The sequencing sample was made of peripheral blood. The chain is built from TRBV5-1 and TRBJ2-7; D gene uncertain. This CDR3 is CASSFQVSDYEQYF. The DNA for the CDR3 is TGCGCCAGCAGCTTCCAGGTTTCGGACTACGAGCAGTACTTC.